The subject of this entry is one T cell receptor (beta chain). The CDR3 sequence is 18 residues long. The V gene lost 1 base and the J gene lost 6 bases, with 21 bases spanning the gap. CDR1 SGHTA and CDR2 FQGTGA come from the germline V gene. Per the authors' pipeline: The authors estimated nucleated cell counts from reference gene primer amplification. The table came from immunoSEQ multiplex PCR; TCRdb's copy has only in-frame clones and leaves some out. That table furnishes V, J and clone size, whereas the DNA furnished D and trimming. This sample has around 30,000 clones, with about 89% found just once. The sample comes from a study of blood T cell repertoires in COVID-19. Study in general: Sites in the United States, Italy and Spain provided acute and convalescent COVID-19 samples.

This TCR was sampled from a woman between 40 and 50 years old with active or convalescent COVID-19. The V and J genes are TRBV7-3 and TRBJ2-2, with D possibly being TRBD2 (6 bases). What was sequenced was peripheral blood. CDR3 loop: CASSLSLSGAVVSGELFF. In DNA form, the CDR3 reads TGTGCCAGCAGCTTAAGTCTTTCGGGAGCTGTAGTATCCGGGGAGCTGTTTTTT.